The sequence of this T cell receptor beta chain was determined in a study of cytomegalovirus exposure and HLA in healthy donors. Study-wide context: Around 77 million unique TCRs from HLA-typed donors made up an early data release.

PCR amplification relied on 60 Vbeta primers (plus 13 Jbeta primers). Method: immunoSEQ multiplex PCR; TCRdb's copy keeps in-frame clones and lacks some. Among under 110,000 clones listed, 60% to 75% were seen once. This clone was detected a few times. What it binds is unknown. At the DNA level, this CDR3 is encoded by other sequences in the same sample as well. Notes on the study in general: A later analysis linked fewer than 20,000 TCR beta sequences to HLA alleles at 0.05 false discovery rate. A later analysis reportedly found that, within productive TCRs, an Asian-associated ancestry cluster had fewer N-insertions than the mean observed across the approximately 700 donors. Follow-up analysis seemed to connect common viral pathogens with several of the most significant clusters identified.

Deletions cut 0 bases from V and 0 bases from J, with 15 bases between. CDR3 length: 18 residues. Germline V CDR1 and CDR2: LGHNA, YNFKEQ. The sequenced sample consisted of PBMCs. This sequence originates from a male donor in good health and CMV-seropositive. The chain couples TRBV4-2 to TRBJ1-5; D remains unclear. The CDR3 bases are TGTGCCAGCAGCCAAGATCGAGGCGGCGGGTATAGCAATCAGCCCCAGCATTTT. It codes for CASSQDRGGGYSNQPQHF.